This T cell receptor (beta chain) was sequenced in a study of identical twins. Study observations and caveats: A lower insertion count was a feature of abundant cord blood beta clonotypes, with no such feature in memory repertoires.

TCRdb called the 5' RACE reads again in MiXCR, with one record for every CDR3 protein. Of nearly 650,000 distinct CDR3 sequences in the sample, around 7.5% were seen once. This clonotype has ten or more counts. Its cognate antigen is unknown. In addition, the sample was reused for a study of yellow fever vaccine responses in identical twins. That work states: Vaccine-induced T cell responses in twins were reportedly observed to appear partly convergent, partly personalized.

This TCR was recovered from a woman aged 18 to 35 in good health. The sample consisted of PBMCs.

The CDR3 protein is CATTVETGSSYNEQFF. The CDR3 nucleotides read TGTGCCACCACCGTAGAAACGGGGAGCTCCTACAATGAGCAGTTCTTC. The genes are TRBV15 and TRBJ2-1; possibly TRBD2 for D (5 bases). The CDR3 is 16 residues long. The germline V and J ends were trimmed by 7 bases and 0 bases, with 16 bases remaining between them. Germline lookup yields CDR1 LNHNV and CDR2 YYDKDF (reference sequence).